These 18 T cell receptor beta chains were sequenced from one sample in a study of control samples from healthy donors and cancer patients. Sequencing was performed with immunoSEQ multiplex PCR; in TCRdb, only in-frame clones are kept and a portion is missing. The sample lists around 130,000 clones, more than 70% seen once, with about 3.4% in the top ten. The sample was blood. These TCRs come from a man aged 45-65 years in good health.

Comment on this clone: The junction departs from the called germline gene at one end, perhaps through a read error. The CDR3 coding sequence is TGTGCCACCAGTTGGACGTACCCCTCTGGGAACACCATATATTTT. Residues: CATSWTYPSGNTIYF. V gene TRBV24-1 combines with J gene TRBJ1-3; D is undetermined. There are 15 residues in the CDR3. CDR1 is KGHDR and CDR2 is SFDVKD in the germline V gene.

The chain combines TRBV5-5 with TRBJ1-1; D might be TRBD1 (6 bases). Germline CDR1 is SGHKS and CDR2 is YYEKEE (reference sequence). CDR3 length: 17 amino acids. Trimming removed 4 bases from V and 5 bases from J, with 24 bases in between. CDR3 DNA: TGTGCCAGCAGCCCCCCACCTGGGAGGGGAAGGGGGACTGAAGCTTTCTTT. Its translation is CASSPPPGRGRGTEAFF.

V and J are TRBV30 and TRBJ1-6, with D maybe TRBD1 (5 bases). The CDR3 totals 19 residues. Germline V gene lookup returns CDR1 GTSNPN and CDR2 SVGIG (reference sequence). Trimming removed 1 base at V and 7 bases at J, with 26 bases between. CDR3 amino acids: CAWSARTWDSRGGNSPLHF. CDR3 nucleotides: TGTGCCTGGAGTGCCCGTACATGGGACTCACGGGGTGGGAATTCACCCCTCCACTTT.

This chain links TRBV6-5 with TRBJ2-1, with D unclear. The CDR3 is 11 residues long. The V gene's germline CDR1 is MNHEY and CDR2 SVGAGI. V lost 5 bases and J lost 9, with 8 bases in between. Written as DNA, the CDR3 is TGTGCCAGCAGTCGCGGCTTTGAGCAGTTCTTC. Translated: CASSRGFEQFF.

The chain recombines TRBV3-1 (or the pseudogene TRBV3-2) with TRBJ2-7; D is ambiguous. The germline CDR1 and CDR2 sequences are LGHDT and YNNKEL (reference sequence). This CDR3 region has 14 residues. V dropped 1 base and J dropped 5 bases, with 12 bases sitting between them. This CDR3 is CASSQGESFDEQYF. DNA for the CDR3: TGTGCCAGCAGCCAAGGAGAAAGTTTCGACGAGCAGTACTTC.

The chain combines TRBV7-9 with TRBJ1-1; 9 bases are a match to TRBD1. This CDR3 region has 15 residues. Per germline, CDR1 SEHNR and CDR2 FQNEAQ (reference sequence). V lost 4 bases to trimming and J lost 3 bases; unmatched junction nucleotides: 6. The CDR3 here is CASSSPGQGDTEAFF. The CDR3 DNA follows: TGTGCCAGCAGCTCGCCGGGACAGGGAGACACTGAAGCTTTCTTT.

This chain uses TRBV15 with TRBJ1-6, with D tentatively TRBD1 (6 bases). The length of the CDR3 is 16 residues. Looked up from germline, CDR1 is LNHNV and CDR2 is YYDKDF (reference sequence). The V gene lost 0 bases and the J gene lost 6 bases, with 12 bases spanning the gap. CDR3 loop: CATSRDIRQVNSPLHF. CDR3 in DNA: TGTGCCACCAGCAGAGATATCCGACAGGTTAATTCACCCCTCCACTTT.

The V gene is TRBV9, the J gene TRBJ2-6; the D call may be TRBD1 or TRBD2 (6 bases each). The germline V gene encodes CDR1 SGDLS and CDR2 YYNGEE. The length of the CDR3 is 16 residues. V lost 5 bases to trimming and J lost 0 bases, with 12 bases between them. The CDR3 loop reads CASSGGQPSGANVLTF. For the CDR3, the DNA is TGTGCCAGCAGTGGGGGGCAGCCCTCTGGGGCCAACGTCCTGACTTTC.

The V and J genes are TRBV2 and TRBJ1-5; 9 nucleotides match TRBD1. The CDR3 covers 15 residues. Germline V CDR1 and CDR2: SNHLY, FYNNEI. Trimming removed 5 bases from V and 8 bases from J; junction bases left unmatched: 10. The CDR3 spells CASSWTGARMKPQHF. The DNA of the CDR3 is TGTGCCAGCAGTTGGACAGGGGCGCGGATGAAGCCCCAGCATTTT.

The chain combines TRBV30 with TRBJ1-5, with 9 bases that match TRBD1. The CDR3 loop spans 15 amino acids. Germline trimming cut 2 bases from V and 10 bases from J; bases unmatched to any gene: 12. The germline V gene encodes CDR1 GTSNPN and CDR2 SVGIG (reference sequence). CDR3 in amino acids: CAWSNRDRAFPPQHF. Here the CDR3 DNA reads TGTGCCTGGAGTAATCGGGACAGGGCGTTTCCCCCCCAGCATTTT.

This clone was seen only once. The chain is built from TRBV6-5 and TRBJ2-1; the D gene could be TRBD1 or TRBD2 (5 bases each). V shed 8 bases and J shed 6 bases, with 14 bases lying between them. CDR3 length: 13 residues. CDR1 is MNHEY, CDR2 SVGAGI, per germline. CDR3 sequence: CASLGRGSNEQFF. The CDR3 coding sequence is TGTGCCAGCCTGGGCCGGGGCAGCAATGAGCAGTTCTTC.

This clone was recorded only once. The chain has TRBV10-2 and TRBJ1-5, with 7 bases that match TRBD1. The length of the CDR3 is 17 residues. Germline-derived CDR1 and CDR2 are WSHSY and SAAADI. The V gene end was trimmed by 3 bases and the J gene end by 9 bases; junction bases not matched to a gene: 17. The DNA for the CDR3 is TGCGCCAGCAGTGACCCAGGGGGGCAGGGGGGGCCCAGGCCCCAGCATTTT. This codes for CASSDPGGQGGPRPQHF.

This chain joins TRBV7-9 and TRBJ2-1; 7 bases fit TRBD2. The germline gives CDR1 SEHNR, CDR2 FQNEAQ (reference sequence). J was trimmed by 2 bases and V by 0 bases; bases with no gene match: 7. The CDR3 runs to 17 residues. The CDR3 DNA follows: TGTGCCAGCAGCTTAGCCGGGACTAATTACCCCTACAATGAGCAGTTCTTC. Protein product: CASSLAGTNYPYNEQFF.

This clone has just one count. The chain couples TRBV28 to TRBJ1-1; D not certain. The V end was cut by 6 bases, the J end by 7 bases, with 12 bases between. The length of the CDR3 is 12 residues. Germline CDR1 is MDHEN and CDR2 is SYDVKM. The CDR3 DNA follows: TGTGCCAGCAGATCCGCGGACTTTGAAGCTTTCTTT. Its protein product is CASRSADFEAFF. The variable domain in full, with the rest retrieved from reference TRBV28 and TRBJ1-1, is DVKVTQSSRYLVKRTGEKVFLECVQDMDHENMFWYRQDPGLGLRLIYFSYDVKMKEKGDIPEGYSVSREKKERFSLILESASTNQTSMYLCASRSADFEAFFGQGTRLTVV.

This clone was seen more than once but under ten times. The chain couples TRBV12-3 or TRBV12-4 to TRBJ1-1; D remains ambiguous. Trimming took 2 bases from V and 1 from J, leaving 5 bases between them. CDR3 size: 13 residues. The CDR3 here is CASSLSWNTEAFF. The CDR3 DNA is TGTGCCAGCAGTTTAAGCTGGAACACTGAAGCTTTCTTT.

CDR3 protein: CASSWMTGGDSPLHF. The CDR3 DNA reads TGTGCCAGCAGCTGGATGACAGGGGGGGATTCACCCCTCCACTTT. The V and J genes are TRBV14 and TRBJ1-6; 9 bases line up with TRBD1. J lost 8 bases, V lost 5 bases, and 7 bases had no gene match. The CDR3 is 15 amino acids. Germline V gene sequence: CDR1 SGHDN, CDR2 FVKESK.

The chain is built from TRBV13 and TRBJ1-2; D is unclear. The CDR3 has 11 residues. Germline-derived CDR1 and CDR2 are PRHDT and FYEKMQ (reference sequence). V shed 5 bases and J shed 5 bases, with 6 bases lying between them. The DNA for the CDR3 is TGTGCCAGCAGCCGAGATTATGGCTACACCTTC. This sequence encodes CASSRDYGYTF.

This chain joins TRBV4-1 and TRBJ2-6; perhaps TRBD1 as D (6 bases). The germline V and J ends were trimmed by 0 bases and 0 bases, with 18 bases remaining between them. The CDR3 consists of 20 residues. From germline, CDR1 is MGHRA and CDR2 YSYEKL. DNA for the CDR3: TGCGCCAGCAGCCAAGAAAAGGTCGTCACAGGGAGCTCTGGGGCCAACGTCCTGACTTTC. This sequence encodes CASSQEKVVTGSSGANVLTF.